The source of this T cell receptor (beta chain) is a study of blood T cell repertoires in COVID-19. The wider study: The samples span acute and convalescent COVID-19 from the United States, Italy and Spain. T cells, B-cell-depleted T cells, or PBMCs provided the cDNA or gDNA that served as material.

Original handling: Amplified reference gene primers provided the basis for estimating nucleated cell counts. Sequencing used immunoSEQ multiplex PCR; TCRdb keeps in-frame clones, though not all of them. Clone size and the V and J calls come from that table; the DNA yielded D and trimming. The sample includes 200,000 to 300,000 clones, around nine tenths of them seen just once. Looked up from germline, CDR1 is MNHEY and CDR2 is SVGEGT. V shed 5 bases and J shed 8 bases, with 9 bases lying between them. CDR3 length: 11 residues. The sequencing input was peripheral blood. The chain is built from TRBV6-2 or TRBV6-3 and TRBJ1-2; D is unclear. The sequence was obtained from a woman in her seventies with active or convalescent COVID-19. CDR3 sequence reads: CASSNRPGYTF. The CDR3 nucleotides read TGTGCCAGCAGTAACAGACCAGGCTACACCTTC.